The 30 T cell receptor beta chains in this list originate from one sample, sequenced in a study of T cells in Graves' hyperthyroidism and ophthalmopathy. Template material for amplifying TCR beta CDR3 regions consisted of RNA transcripts. First-round RT-PCR targeting the TCR CDR3 was performed with the HTBI primer set. TCRdb called the multiplex PCR reads again in MiXCR, with one record for every CDR3 protein. The sample includes roughly 560,000 distinct CDR3 sequences, roughly 14% seen only once; the top ten take about 4%. The material sequenced was blood. All receptors come from a middle-aged woman with Graves' ophthalmopathy.

At least ten counts were recorded for this clonotype. The rearrangement uses TRBV9 and TRBJ2-2; 13 bases match TRBD2. Per the germline V gene, CDR1 is SGDLS and CDR2 is YYNGEE. Trimming removed 0 bases from V and 2 bases from J; junction bases left unmatched: 7. The CDR3 sequence is 19 residues long. The CDR3 protein is CASSVGELAGGPNTGELFF. Written as DNA, the CDR3 is TGTGCCAGCAGCGTAGGTGAACTAGCGGGAGGGCCTAACACCGGGGAGCTGTTTTTT.

This clonotype was observed many times. The chain joins TRBV29-1 to TRBJ2-7; 7 bases agree with TRBD2. The CDR3 is made up of 14 amino acids. Germline CDR1 reads SQVTM; CDR2 reads ANQGSEA. The ends lost 6 bases at V and 2 bases at J; junction bases unmatched: 10. CDR3 in DNA: TGCAGCGTAACCGGGACTAAAGTACCCTACGAGCAGTACTTC. As protein: CSVTGTKVPYEQYF.

This clonotype was counted ten times or more. V and J are TRBV29-1 and TRBJ2-7, with D perhaps assigned TRBD1 or TRBD2 (5 bases each). Germline loops: CDR1 SQVTM, CDR2 ANQGSEA. The CDR3 covers 14 residues. Trimming took off 5 bases at V and 5 bases at J, with 19 bases between the two ends. CDR3 DNA sequence: TGCAGCGTTACCCGGGACCTGGTGATCAACGAGCAGTACTTC. It encodes CSVTRDLVINEQYF.

This clonotype showed up many times. The chain is built from TRBV25-1 and TRBJ2-5; D might be TRBD1 (6 bases). Trimming took off 6 bases at V and 4 bases at J, with 15 bases between the two ends. The CDR3 length is 14 residues. The germline CDR1 and CDR2 sequences are MGHDK and SYGVNS. The CDR3 DNA sequence: TGTGCCAGCAGAACGCAGGGGAACGGAGAGACCCAGTACTTC. Translating gives CASRTQGNGETQYF.

This clonotype has just a few counts. The rearrangement uses TRBV18 and TRBJ1-3; no clear D. Per the germline V gene, CDR1 is KGHSH and CDR2 is LQKENI. V lost 5 bases and J 8 bases, leaving 13 bases between the germline ends. There are 13 residues in the CDR3. CDR3 bases: TGTGCCAGCTCAGAGGGAGCGTCGGACACCATATATTTT. Translating gives CASSEGASDTIYF.

This clonotype has at least ten counts. V usage is TRBV30 and J usage is TRBJ2-7; the D gene could be TRBD1 or TRBD2 (5 bases each). V lost 1 base and J 3 bases, leaving 10 bases between the germline ends. Germline lookup yields CDR1 GTSNPN and CDR2 SVGIG (reference sequence). The CDR3 extends over 13 amino acids. The CDR3 region has the DNA TGTGCCTGGAGTGGGGACCGGTTCTACGAGCAGTACTTC. Its protein product is CAWSGDRFYEQYF.

Many counts were recorded for this clonotype. The chain joins TRBV18 to TRBJ2-5; maybe TRBD1 (5 bases). Germline loops: CDR1 KGHSH, CDR2 LQKENI. The CDR3 covers 13 residues. Trimming stripped 8 bases from V and 3 bases from J, with 13 bases between. The CDR3 DNA reads TGTGCCAGCCAAAGCCAGGGTAAAGAGACCCAGTACTTC. Its translation is CASQSQGKETQYF.

This clonotype came up many times. J is TRBJ2-7 and V is TRBV6-2 or TRBV6-3, with 11 bases aligning to TRBD2. The CDR3 is made up of 16 amino acids. In germline, CDR1 is MNHEY, CDR2 SVGEGT. The trim removed 5 bases at V and 7 bases at J, leaving 13 bases unmatched. The CDR3 region is CASSGISGRAQAEQYF. CDR3 sequence (DNA): TGTGCCAGCAGTGGTATTAGCGGGAGGGCCCAGGCGGAGCAGTACTTC.

This clonotype was seen more than once but under ten times. The CDR3 spells CSVVQEEAFF. The CDR3 DNA follows: TGCAGCGTTGTACAGGAAGAAGCTTTCTTT. The gene calls are TRBV29-1 and TRBJ1-1; a possible D gene is TRBD1 (5 bases). The CDR3 spans 10 residues. V was cut by 4 bases and J by 8 bases, with 8 bases left in between. Germline-derived CDR1 and CDR2 are SQVTM and ANQGSEA.

This clonotype was detected many times. The V call is TRBV19, the J call TRBJ1-5; D unresolved. Germline V CDR1 and CDR2: LNHDA, SQIVND (reference sequence). Trimming cost V 3 bases and J 0 bases, with 9 bases left between them. The CDR3 extends over 15 amino acids. CDR3 in amino acids: CASSIIQSSNQPQHF. CDR3 DNA: TGTGCCAGTAGTATTATTCAGTCTAGCAATCAGCCCCAGCATTTT. Full variable domain (outside the CDR3, taken from reference TRBV19 and TRBJ1-5): DGGITQSPKYLFRKEGQNVTLSCEQNLNHDAMYWYRQDPGQGLRLIYYSQIVNDFQKGDIAEGYSVSREKKESFPLTVTSAQKNPTAFYLCASSIIQSSNQPQHFGDGTRLSIL.

This clonotype was counted at least ten times. The J gene is TRBJ2-5, the V gene TRBV10-3, with D possibly TRBD1 on 6 matching bases. The CDR3 spans 16 residues. With 1 base removed from V and 0 bases from J, the gap between germline ends came to 12 bases. Germline V CDR1 and CDR2: ENHRY, SYGVKD. The CDR3 spells CAISEYRALYQETQYF. The CDR3 nucleotides are TGTGCCATCAGTGAGTACAGGGCTCTGTACCAAGAGACCCAGTACTTC.

This clonotype was counted many times. This chain links TRBV24-1 with TRBJ1-2, with 9 bases fitting TRBD1. The CDR3 runs 11 residues. The V gene's germline CDR1 is KGHDR and CDR2 SFDVKD. J was trimmed by 8 bases and V by 9 bases; bases with no gene match: 3. CDR3 residues: CATGDREGYTF. The CDR3 region has the DNA TGTGCCACCGGGGACAGGGAAGGCTACACCTTC.

The table lists this clonotype with many counts. The V gene is TRBV27, the J gene TRBJ2-7, with TRBD2 identical over 12 bases. CDR3 length: 16 residues. Germline V gene sequence: CDR1 MNHEY, CDR2 SMNVEV (reference sequence). V was pared by 8 bases and J by 5 bases, with 13 bases of the junction left unmatched. CDR3 protein: CASRKGLAGGEDEQYF. The CDR3 nucleotides read TGTGCCAGCCGAAAGGGACTAGCGGGCGGGGAGGACGAGCAGTACTTC.

In its sample, this clonotype was seen a few times. The rearrangement uses TRBV18 and TRBJ2-7; 10 nucleotides line up with TRBD2. Germline CDR1 is KGHSH and CDR2 is LQKENI. The CDR3 spans 17 residues. V lost 3 bases, J lost 2 bases, and 10 bases stayed unmatched. The CDR3 sequence is CASSPNYLAGGPYEQYF. CDR3 coding DNA: TGTGCCAGCTCACCTAATTACTTAGCGGGAGGACCCTACGAGCAGTACTTC.

This clonotype was seen a few times. The V gene is TRBV30, the J gene TRBJ1-5; the D is unclear. The V gene lost 1 base and the J gene lost 3 bases, with 7 bases spanning the gap. Germline loops: CDR1 GTSNPN, CDR2 SVGIG (reference sequence). There are 13 residues in the CDR3. CDR3 region: CAWSDVNNQPQHF. CDR3 nucleotide sequence: TGTGCCTGGAGTGACGTTAACAATCAGCCCCAGCATTTT.

This clonotype was detected many times. V gene TRBV19 combines with J gene TRBJ1-1; D uncertain. Germline V CDR1 and CDR2: LNHDA, SQIVND (reference sequence). The CDR3 loop spans 14 amino acids. V lost 7 bases, J lost 5 bases, and 17 bases lay in between. The CDR3 DNA reads TGTGCCAGTACCGATAGGAAGGATAGAACTGAAGCTTTCTTT. It is translated as CASTDRKDRTEAFF.

This clonotype was seen ten or more times. The chain recombines TRBV20-1 with TRBJ1-6; the match to TRBD1 covers 8 bases. CDR3 length equals 15 residues. Losses at the gene ends were 2 bases for V and 9 bases for J; bases not matched to a gene: 9. The germline V gene has CDR1 DFQATT and CDR2 SNEGSKA (reference sequence). The CDR3 bases are TGCAGTGCTAGACCAATTGGGACAGGCGGTTCACCCCTCCACTTT. Its protein product is CSARPIGTGGSPLHF.

J is TRBJ1-3 and V is TRBV5-1, with TRBD1 identical over 7 bases. Unmatched junction bases numbered 4, after V lost 4 bases and J lost 0 bases. This CDR3 has 15 amino acids. Per the germline V gene, CDR1 is SGHRS and CDR2 is YFSETQ. The CDR3 sequence is CASSERGHSGNTIYF. CDR3 in DNA: TGCGCCAGCAGCGAAAGGGGGCACTCTGGAAACACCATATATTTT. The complete variable domain, with remaining parts taken from reference TRBV5-1 and TRBJ1-3, reads KAGVTQTPRYLIKTRGQQVTLSCSPISGHRSVSWYQQTPGQGLQFLFEYFSETQRNKGNFPGRFSGRQFSNSRSEMNVSTLELGDSALYLCASSERGHSGNTIYFGEGSWLTVV.

This clonotype was counted ten times or more. The genes are TRBV5-6 and TRBJ2-5, with D unresolved. V lost 2 bases and J 0 bases, leaving 8 bases between the germline ends. Germline V gives CDR1 SGHDT, CDR2 YYEEEE. This CDR3 comprises 14 residues. CDR3 DNA sequence: TGTGCCAGCAGCTTCCTGGCGTACCAAGAGACCCAGTACTTC. Protein product: CASSFLAYQETQYF.

This clonotype showed up many times. This chain uses TRBV12-3 or TRBV12-4 with TRBJ2-2; TRBD2 aligns across 7 bases. V was clipped by 7 bases and J by 5 bases; unmatched bases: 10. This CDR3 region has 15 residues. The CDR3 sequence is CASILLAEVTGELFF. The CDR3 bases are TGTGCCAGCATCCTCCTAGCGGAGGTAACCGGGGAGCTGTTTTTT.

At least ten counts were recorded for this clonotype. The V and J genes are TRBV27 and TRBJ2-7; D is uncertain. Germline-derived CDR1 and CDR2 are MNHEY and SMNVEV (reference sequence). The CDR3 sequence is 13 residues long. V lost 10 bases and J lost 4, with 17 bases in between. The CDR3 reads CATLDRGVYEQYF. Here the CDR3 DNA reads TGTGCCACCCTGGACCGCGGAGTATACGAGCAGTACTTC.

This clonotype has at least ten counts. The V gene is TRBV20-1, the J gene TRBJ1-4; D perhaps matches TRBD1 (6 bases). V was trimmed by 3 bases and J by 1 base, leaving 6 bases between them. Germline values: CDR1 DFQATT, CDR2 SNEGSKA (reference sequence). The CDR3 has 13 residues. Here the CDR3 DNA reads TGCAGTGCTAGGACAGGAACTAATGAAAAACTGTTTTTT. It encodes CSARTGTNEKLFF.

This chain uses TRBV6-2 or TRBV6-3 with TRBJ2-2; the match to TRBD2 covers 11 bases. The ends lost 6 bases at V and 3 bases at J; junction bases unmatched: 0. The CDR3 sequence is 14 residues long. Germline lookup yields CDR1 MNHEY and CDR2 SVGEGT. This CDR3 is CASRGLADTGELFF. Written as DNA, the CDR3 is TGTGCCAGCAGGGGACTAGCGGACACCGGGGAGCTGTTTTTT.

The gene calls are TRBV3-1 and TRBJ1-1, with 10 nucleotides matching TRBD1. V was pared by 1 base and J by 6 bases, with 5 bases of the junction left unmatched. Germline loops: CDR1 LGHDT, CDR2 YNNKEL (reference sequence). This CDR3 contains 15 residues. The CDR3 nucleotides read TGTGCCAGCAGCCAAGCCCCCGGACAGGGGGCTGAAGCTTTCTTT. Its protein product is CASSQAPGQGAEAFF.

The J gene is TRBJ2-5, the V gene TRBV7-2; no firm D call. V was trimmed by 5 bases and J by 0 bases, leaving 16 bases between them. The CDR3 consists of 16 residues. CDR1 and CDR2 from the germline V gene are SGHTA and FQGNSA. As DNA, the CDR3 is TGTGCCAGCAGCCCGGCAGCGATGCCATACCAAGAGACCCAGTACTTC. This encodes CASSPAAMPYQETQYF. Complete variable domain (other parts from reference TRBV7-2 and TRBJ2-5): GAGVSQSPSNKVTEKGKDVELRCDPISGHTALYWYRQSLGQGLEFLIYFQGNSAPDKSGLPSDRFSAERTGGSVSTLTIQRTQQEDSAVYLCASSPAAMPYQETQYFGPGTRLLVL.

This clonotype has at least ten counts. This sequence joins TRBV7-3 and TRBJ2-3; D might be TRBD2 (5 bases). Germline CDR1 is SGHTA and CDR2 is FQGTGA. This CDR3 comprises 13 residues. The V and J ends lost 4 bases and 6 bases respectively, with 11 bases between them. In nucleotides, the CDR3 is TGTGCCAGCAGCTCTCTCACTAGGGATACGCAGTATTTT. It is translated as CASSSLTRDTQYF.

This clonotype occurred many times. The chain joins TRBV24-1 to TRBJ1-2; D is uncertain. The V end was cut by 3 bases, the J end by 3 bases, with 10 bases between. Germline-derived CDR1 and CDR2 are KGHDR and SFDVKD. The CDR3 sequence is 14 residues long. CDR3: CATSDPRQDYGYTF. The DNA of the CDR3 is TGTGCCACCAGTGATCCGAGGCAGGACTATGGCTACACCTTC.

This clonotype was recorded at least ten times. CDR3 protein: CASRGTGELFF. The DNA of the CDR3 is TGTGCCAGTAGGGGCACCGGGGAGCTGTTTTTT. The chain couples TRBV19 to TRBJ2-2, with no clear D. CDR1 and CDR2 from the germline V gene are LNHDA and SQIVND (reference sequence). The length of the CDR3 is 11 residues. Trimming removed 6 bases at V and 4 bases at J, with 3 bases between.

This clonotype was detected many times. In nucleotides, the CDR3 is TGCAGTGCTGGAGGGACTAGCTTAGGCGAGACCCAGTACTTC. Amino acids: CSAGGTSLGETQYF. The chain uses TRBV20-1 and TRBJ2-5; 9 positions match TRBD2. Trimming removed 5 bases from V and 5 bases from J; junction bases left unmatched: 9. Germline V gene sequence: CDR1 DFQATT, CDR2 SNEGSKA (reference sequence). This CDR3 is 14 amino acids long.

The J gene is TRBJ2-7, the V gene TRBV7-2; 10 bases line up with TRBD2. Germline V gives CDR1 SGHTA, CDR2 FQGNSA. The CDR3 loop spans 14 amino acids. After removal of 5 bases from V and 5 bases from J, the junction contained 6 bases not matched to a gene. The CDR3 here is CASSPGLAFDEQYF. The CDR3 DNA reads as TGTGCCAGCAGCCCGGGACTAGCGTTCGACGAGCAGTACTTC.